The 5 T cell receptor beta chains given below trace back to one sample, sequenced in a study of identical twins. Using its own MiXCR run on the 5' RACE reads, TCRdb lists one record per CDR3 protein. The table lists around 220,000 distinct CDR3 sequences, over 9.5% of them singletons. Specimen: memory T cells sorted from blood. The receptors originated from a man aged 45-65 years in good health.

The gene calls are TRBV6-5 and TRBJ2-7; D possibly corresponds to TRBD2 (5 bases). This CDR3 has 13 amino acids. The germline V gene encodes CDR1 MNHEY and CDR2 SVGAGI. The ends were cut back, 2 bases at V and 6 bases at J, with 11 bases in the middle. DNA for the CDR3: TGTGCCAGCAGTTACAGACCTGGGAGCGAGCAGTACTTC. Translating gives CASSYRPGSEQYF.

The J gene is TRBJ2-7, the V gene TRBV6-2 or TRBV6-3, with TRBD1 as a possible D gene (6 bases). Germline V gene data show CDR1 as MNHEY and CDR2 as SVGEGT. Between the trimmed V and J ends, which lost 11 bases and 1 base, there was a span of 24 bases. The CDR3 loop spans 16 amino acids. The CDR3 region is CAPSGPGADGSYEQYF. The CDR3 DNA sequence: TGTGCCCCCTCGGGCCCAGGGGCAGATGGATCCTACGAGCAGTACTTC.

The rearrangement joins TRBV24-1 to TRBJ1-5; D unresolved. V was trimmed by 3 bases and J by 4 bases, leaving 3 bases between them. The CDR3 totals 12 residues. CDR1 KGHDR and CDR2 SFDVKD come from the germline V gene. The CDR3 loop reads CATSDTNQPQHF. CDR3 DNA sequence: TGTGCCACCAGTGATACGAATCAGCCCCAGCATTTT.

V usage is TRBV19 and J usage is TRBJ2-7; no definite D call. The germline V gene encodes CDR1 LNHDA and CDR2 SQIVND (reference sequence). The CDR3 has 13 residues. V was clipped by 3 bases and J by 0 bases, with 6 bases between them. CDR3 sequence: CASSMLDSYEQYF. CDR3 bases: TGTGCCAGTAGTATGTTGGACTCCTACGAGCAGTACTTC.

To note about this clonotype: Since a much larger clone is just one base distant, this may be a read error. The chain is built from TRBV4-2 and TRBJ1-4; tentative D call: TRBD1 (6 bases). The germline gives CDR1 LGHNA, CDR2 YNFKEQ. This CDR3 is 15 amino acids long. The germline V and J ends were trimmed by 4 bases and 5 bases, with 14 bases remaining between them. CDR3 amino acids: CASSRDHRVNEKLFF. DNA of the CDR3: TGTGCCAGCAGCCGAGATCACAGGGTAAATGAAAAACTGTTTTTT.